The present T cell receptor beta chain was sequenced within a study of T cells in women clearing cervical HPV infection. Study in general: Control women cleared a single incident HPV16 infection within 12 months.

V was cut by 3 bases and J by 5 bases, with 15 bases left in between. The CDR3 length is 15 residues. Germline values: CDR1 KGHSH, CDR2 LQKENI. All participants had a single incident cervical HPV16 infection, and prevalent HPV16 infections were excluded. Dot-blot hybridization genotyped cervical HPV amplified with MY09/MY11 PCR. Some clones are missing from TCRdb's copy, which holds only in-frame ones; the method was immunoSEQ multiplex PCR. The data show tens of thousands of clones, and the top ten clones hold roughly 11%. Notes on this clone: The CDR3 end lies 3 residues beyond the end of the read and is filled in from the germline J gene.

The source material was blood buffy coat. The clonotype originates from a woman aged 18 to 75 with a cervical HPV16 infection that either progressed to CIN3+ or cleared (not recorded which). The chain joins TRBV18 to TRBJ2-3, with D possibly TRBD1 on 5 matching bases. The part of the CDR3 DNA that was read is TGTGCCAGCTCACCCCGCGCCCGACAGCAAGATACG. This encodes CASSPRARQQDT. The CDR3, in full, reads CASSPRARQQDTQYF.